This T cell receptor (beta chain) was observed in a study of tumor-infiltrating lymphocytes in primary liver carcinoma. Study conclusions and caveats: Tumors carried a top-250-clone fraction significantly exceeding that of blood (p = 0.039). Tumor region pairs shared more overlap than did tumor-adjacent and tumor-blood pairs.

Extraction of RNA together with DNA used roughly 18-32 mg of unsorted bulk tissue. With regard to this clonotype: Its antigen remains unknown. A read error may produce the germline difference seen at one junction end.

Starting material of 500 ng total RNA yielded TCR beta cDNA via a constant-region primer. ARM-PCR, slightly modified, supplied the TCR beta libraries through three nested multiplex PCR rounds. Rounds one and two of PCR, each of 10 cycles, were primed with TRBV1-TRBV30 forward primers and a C-beta reverse primer. TCRdb reanalysed the multiplex PCR reads using MiXCR and keeps one entry per CDR3 protein. The profile shows roughly 100,000 distinct CDR3 sequences, roughly 85% of them singletons. There are 16 residues in the CDR3. The germline V gene has CDR1 SGHRS and CDR2 YFSETQ. This TCR derives from a middle-aged man with primary liver carcinoma and hepatitis B virus infection. The source material was liver tumor tissue from sampling region 3. Subset reported: tumor region T3, left-lateral pole. This rearrangement joins TRBV5-1 to TRBJ1-4, with D tentatively TRBD1 (5 bases). Written as DNA, the CDR3 is TGCGTCAGCAGCCCCGATACCGGCAGGGTCCCTGAAAAACTGTTTTTT. Translation: CVSSPDTGRVPEKLFF.